Following are 8 T cell receptor beta chains from one sample sequenced in a study of early T cells in non-severe SARS-CoV-2 infection. From the 5' RACE reads, TCRdb called clonotypes with MiXCR, one entry per CDR3 protein. The sample consists of roughly 75,000 distinct CDR3 sequences, 11% of them appearing once. Sequencing used whole blood. The source is an adult who was a healthcare worker with PCR-confirmed SARS-CoV-2 infection or an uninfected control (not recorded which).

Many counts were recorded for this clonotype. The J gene is TRBJ1-1, the V gene TRBV29-1, with D perhaps matching TRBD1 (5 bases). The germline CDR1 and CDR2 sequences are SQVTM and ANQGSEA. Between the trimmed V and J ends, which lost 5 bases and 5 bases, there was a span of 15 bases. The CDR3 sequence is 13 residues long. In DNA form, the CDR3 reads TGCAGCGTTCGGAGGGGTGAGTGGACTGAAGCTTTCTTT. Residues: CSVRRGEWTEAFF. Based on the CDR3 plus reference TRBV29-1 and TRBJ1-1, the full variable domain is SAVISQKPSRDICQRGTSLTIQCQVDSQVTMMFWYRQQPGQSLTLIATANQGSEATYESGFVIDKFPISRPNLTFSTLTVSNMSPEDSSIYLCSVRRGEWTEAFFGQGTRLTVV.

The J gene is TRBJ1-1, the V gene TRBV12-3 or TRBV12-4; the D gene is possibly TRBD1 (5 bases). V lost 5 bases, J lost 4 bases, and 14 bases lay in between. This CDR3 is 14 amino acids long. CDR3 nucleotides: TGTGCCAGCAGTCCCCGCCAGGGTAGCACTGAAGCTTTCTTT. This gives the protein CASSPRQGSTEAFF.

This clonotype was counted at least ten times. The rearrangement links TRBV12-3 or TRBV12-4 to TRBJ1-1, with 8 bases aligning to TRBD1. Trimming at V came to 5 bases and at J to 2 bases, leaving 4 bases not matched to a gene. This CDR3 comprises 14 residues. CDR3 protein: CASSPGTGNTEAFF. DNA for the CDR3: TGTGCCAGCAGTCCCGGGACAGGAAACACTGAAGCTTTCTTT.

At least ten counts were recorded for this clonotype. This chain links TRBV18 with TRBJ1-1, with D uncertain. The CDR3 has 12 amino acids. The germline V gene encodes CDR1 KGHSH and CDR2 LQKENI. Trimming removed 3 bases from V and 6 bases from J, with 8 bases in between. The CDR3 region is CASSPARAEAFF. The CDR3 nucleotides read TGTGCCAGCTCACCCGCCCGCGCTGAAGCTTTCTTT.

The J gene is TRBJ2-7, the V gene TRBV6-2 or TRBV6-3; D unclear. Trimming pared 5 bases from V and 3 bases from J, leaving 11 bases between. The CDR3 loop spans 13 amino acids. In germline, CDR1 is MNHEY, CDR2 SVGEGT. The CDR3 bases are TGTGCCAGCAGTCCCGACTCAGACTACGAGCAGTACTTC. It encodes CASSPDSDYEQYF.

This clonotype has at least ten counts. The chain links TRBV11-2 to TRBJ2-5; 10 bases are a match to TRBD2. The V segment lost 5 bases and the J segment 2 bases; nucleotides outside the gene matches: 14. The CDR3 consists of 18 residues. The germline V gene encodes CDR1 SGHAT and CDR2 FQNNGV. CDR3 nucleotides: TGTGCCAGCAGCGCAAGGACTAGCGGCCGAATATATCAAGAGACCCAGTACTTC. This translates into CASSARTSGRIYQETQYF.

This clonotype has a count of ten or more. The CDR3 DNA reads as TGTGCCTGGACTCCGACCGCCTATGGCTACACCTTC. Amino acid sequence: CAWTPTAYGYTF. The V and J genes are TRBV30 and TRBJ1-2; D gene unclear. Trimming took off 4 bases at V and 4 bases at J, with 10 bases between the two ends. The CDR3 spans 12 residues. In germline, CDR1 is GTSNPN, CDR2 SVGIG (reference sequence).

The gene calls are TRBV20-1 and TRBJ2-5, with 7 bases identical to TRBD2. The trim removed 0 bases at V and 6 bases at J, leaving 7 bases unmatched. This CDR3 is built from 14 residues. Germline-derived CDR1 and CDR2 are DFQATT and SNEGSKA (reference sequence). This chain's CDR3 is CSAREGSSGKTQYF. The CDR3 DNA reads as TGCAGTGCTAGAGAAGGGTCAAGCGGGAAGACCCAGTACTTC.